What follows describes a single T cell receptor beta chain. The antigen it recognizes is unknown. Within one base of it there is no much larger clone, and no base qualities were kept. Library preparation employed the immunoSEQ multiplex PCR assay. Roughly 10^5 TCR templates per sample were assayed on the deep sequencing platform. Genomic DNA extracted from sorted T cells was the material used for TCRbeta CDR3 sequencing. Regarding the original processing steps: The R programming language was used for the clonal analysis of the TCRbeta CDR3 data. Alloreactive CD4+ and CD8+ clones were identified by comparing unstimulated samples to CFSE-low samples taken after the reaction. Alloreactive CD4+ clones were assigned to regulatory or non-regulatory origin by matching sequences to sorted unstimulated Treg and non-Treg repertoires. The clones in this table, taken by TCRdb from immuneACCESS, are in-frame only. Not every clone is retained; where verified, under half of the shortfall comes from an unresolved V gene, and the cause of the rest is unknown. The V and J calls and clone size were taken over from that table, and D and trimming were inferred from the DNA. Present in this sample are 70,000 to 100,000 clones, roughly 96% of which were seen just once. Jointly, the top ten make up roughly 0.033% of the sample.

In addition, sequencing in three donor pairs included unstimulated CD8+ effector memory subsets alongside CD4+ naive, CD8+ naive, CD8+ TEMRA and CD4+ memory subsets. Sorted unstimulated T cells and proliferating T cells recovered from mixed lymphocyte reactions underwent TCRbeta CDR3 sequencing. Fresh whole blood from fewer than twelve HLA-typed healthy donors was used to isolate PBMCs. This entry is derived from a study of siplizumab effects on memory and regulatory T cells (dated by TCRdb to between 2017 and 2020). Looking at the study overall: The effect of the anti-CD2 antibody siplizumab on alloreactive T-cell subsets was examined in allogeneic mixed lymphocyte reactions constructed from human PBMCs. Results and caveats for the whole study, not just this receptor: Unstimulated naive T cells appeared to be more diverse than memory T cells, and naive cells seemed to make a substantial contribution to the alloresponse. Whether proliferating Tregs from siplizumab cultures actually had suppressive function was not functionally confirmed. In reactions with siplizumab, an average of approximately 69% of mappable alloreactive CD4+ clones were Treg-derived, compared with 25% to 30% in control reactions. For roughly 75-95% of proliferating CD4+ or CD8+ clones, no naive or memory phenotype could be assigned. Sequences below about 10^-5 frequency were poorly captured, so only a minor fraction of alloreactive clones could be mapped to unstimulated subsets. The cumulative frequency of alloreactive sequences that could be traced back to unstimulated CD4+ memory T cells was significantly reduced by siplizumab.

The CDR1 and CDR2 encoded by the germline V gene (reference sequence) are MNHNY and SVGAGI. Trimming takes 5 bases from V and 2 bases from J, and the germline ends sit 10 bases apart. Reading from cysteine to phenylalanine, the CDR3 counts 15 amino acids. Only the CDR3 part of the read is kept: 45 bases, read in frame from the first base. The sequenced material came from naive CD4+ T cells sorted from blood. The cell subset or site label here, explained by the study, means: unstimulated naive T cells. The sequence links TRBV6-6 to TRBJ2-6; the best D guess is TRBD1, with 5 bases matching. The sequence derives from a human donor in good health. The CDR3 here reads CASSSRVPGANVLTF. The nucleotide sequence reads TGTGCCAGCAGTAGCAGGGTGCCTGGGGCCAACGTCCTGACTTTC.